This T cell receptor beta chain derives from a study of cytomegalovirus exposure and HLA in healthy donors. 60 Vbeta and 13 Jbeta primers were used in PCR. Measured with immunoSEQ multiplex PCR; TCRdb has only the in-frame clones, and not every one. There are 150,000 to 200,000 clones in the sample; approximately 81% occur only once, and less than 2% lies in the top ten. This CDR3 region has 16 residues. Looked up from germline, CDR1 is SGHDN and CDR2 is FVKESK. The V and J ends lost 1 base and 2 bases respectively, with 11 bases between them. The sequenced material came from PBMCs. This receptor was obtained from a man younger than 35 in good health and CMV-seronegative. This chain joins TRBV14 and TRBJ2-2; D may be TRBD2 (6 bases). This CDR3 is CASSQVPGLNTGELFF. CDR3 bases: TGTGCCAGCAGCCAAGTCCCGGGACTCAACACCGGGGAGCTGTTTTTT.